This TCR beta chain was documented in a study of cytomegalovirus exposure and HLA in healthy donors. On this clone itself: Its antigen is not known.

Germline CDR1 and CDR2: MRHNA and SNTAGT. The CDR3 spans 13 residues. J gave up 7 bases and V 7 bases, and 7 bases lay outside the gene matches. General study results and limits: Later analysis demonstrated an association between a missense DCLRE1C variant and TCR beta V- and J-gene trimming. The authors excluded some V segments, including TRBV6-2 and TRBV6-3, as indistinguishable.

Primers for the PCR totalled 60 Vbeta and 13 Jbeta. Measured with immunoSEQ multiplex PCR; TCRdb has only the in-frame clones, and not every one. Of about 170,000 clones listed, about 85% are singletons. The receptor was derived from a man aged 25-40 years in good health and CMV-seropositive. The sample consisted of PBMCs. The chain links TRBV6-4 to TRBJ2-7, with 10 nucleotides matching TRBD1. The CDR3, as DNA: TGTGCCAGCACCGGGACAGGGGCGCAAGAGCAGTACGTC. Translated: CASTGTGAQEQYV.